These T cell receptor beta chains were read from a single sample in a study of identical twins. MiXCR, run by TCRdb on the 5' RACE reads, gives a single entry per CDR3 protein. The sample shows nearly 900,000 distinct CDR3 sequences, about 12% of them seen only once. This same sample was also taken into another study, of yellow fever vaccine responses in identical twins.

The source material was PBMCs. The receptors were sampled from a young woman in good health. The CDR3 runs from the conserved cysteine through the conserved F or W. D genes are given only for firm matches. The size entry is marked missing in some rows and otherwise reads once, few, many or a size class.

d_call,j_call,clone_size,v_call,cdr3_aa,cdr3_nt
-,TRBJ1-1,-,TRBV20-1,CSAKGRLLTEAFF,TGCAGTGCAAAGGGACGGCTGCTCACTGAAGCTTTCTTT
TRBD1,TRBJ1-4,-,TRBV7-6,CASSLRGPNEKLFF,TGTGCCAGCAGCTTAAGGGGGCCTAATGAAAAACTGTTTTTT
TRBD2,TRBJ2-2,few,TRBV6-1,CASRGLAGFTGELFF,TGTGCCAGCAGGGGACTAGCGGGTTTTACCGGGGAGCTGTTTTTT
-,TRBJ1-1,-,TRBV5-6,CASSFNVGITEAFF,TGTGCCAGCAGCTTCAATGTAGGGATCACTGAAGCTTTCTTT
-,TRBJ2-1,-,TRBV5-1,CASSEGGTGNEQFF,TGCGCCAGCTCTGAGGGGGGGACCGGCAATGAGCAGTTCTTC
TRBD2,TRBJ2-2,-,TRBV4-1,CASSRELAGGTGELFF,TGCGCCAGCAGCCGAGAACTAGCGGGAGGCACCGGGGAGCTGTTTTTT
TRBD2,TRBJ2-2,-,TRBV14,CASSHRPAAGGLNTGELFF,TGTGCCAGCAGCCACCGCCCGGCAGCGGGAGGGTTGAACACCGGGGAGCTGTTTTTT
TRBD1,TRBJ2-5,few,TRBV5-1,CASSFAKTSRDRTETQYF,TGCGCCAGCAGCTTCGCGAAAACGTCCCGGGACAGGACGGAGACCCAGTACTTC
-,TRBJ2-2,few,TRBV7-8,CASSLPSRPFNTGELFF,TGTGCCAGCAGCTTACCTAGCCGACCATTTAACACCGGGGAGCTGTTTTTT
-,TRBJ2-1,-,TRBV5-1,CASSPQPGGGQSYNEQFF,TGCGCCAGCAGCCCCCAACCGGGAGGGGGCCAATCCTACAATGAGCAGTTCTTC
TRBD1,TRBJ1-1,few,TRBV5-1,CASSTGQAQNTEAFF,TGCGCCAGCAGCACCGGACAGGCCCAGAACACTGAAGCTTTCTTT
TRBD1,TRBJ2-2,few,TRBV10-3,CAISDIQGDTGELFF,TGTGCCATCAGTGATATACAGGGGGACACCGGGGAGCTGTTTTTT
-,TRBJ2-5,-,TRBV20-1,CSANGPAGQETQYF,TGCAGTGCCAACGGGCCAGCAGGGCAAGAGACCCAGTACTTC
-,TRBJ1-1,many,TRBV24-1,CATSDDRTEGAFF,TGTGCCACCAGTGATGACCGGACAGAGGGCGCTTTCTTT
-,TRBJ2-1,-,TRBV29-1,CSVLFYNEQFF,TGCAGCGTTTTGTTTTACAATGAGCAGTTCTTC
-,TRBJ2-4,many,TRBV11-1,CASSLGTSFGESAKNIQYF,TGTGCCAGCAGCTTAGGGACGTCTTTTGGGGAATCGGCCAAAAACATTCAGTACTTC
TRBD1,TRBJ1-2,-,TRBV20-1,CSARKTGGFGYTF,TGCAGTGCTAGAAAGACAGGGGGCTTTGGCTACACCTTC
TRBD1,TRBJ1-3,few,TRBV6-1,CASRQGASSGNTIYF,TGTGCCAGCAGACAGGGGGCGAGTTCTGGAAACACCATATATTTT
TRBD2,TRBJ2-2,many,TRBV12-3/TRBV12-4,CASSFGLAGNTGELFF,TGTGCCAGCAGTTTTGGCCTAGCGGGGAACACCGGGGAGCTGTTTTTT
-,TRBJ2-2,few,TRBV5-1,CASSLGRASTGELFF,TGCGCCAGCAGCTTGGGCAGGGCGAGCACCGGGGAGCTGTTTTTT
TRBD2,TRBJ2-1,few,TRBV20-1,CSAELAENYNEQFF,TGCAGTGCCGAACTAGCGGAGAACTACAATGAGCAGTTCTTC
TRBD2,TRBJ2-5,few,TRBV6-4,CASSDSLETSFVQETQYF,TGTGCCAGCAGTGACTCGTTGGAGACTAGCTTTGTCCAAGAGACCCAGTACTTC
-,TRBJ1-1,few,TRBV28,CASSPSGNRVGEAFF,TGTGCCAGCAGCCCTTCGGGAAACAGGGTCGGTGAAGCTTTCTTT
-,TRBJ2-5,few,TRBV20-1,CSARAETQYF,TGCAGTGCTAGAGCTGAGACCCAGTACTTC
TRBD2,TRBJ2-3,-,TRBV6-1,CATHPGLAHTDTQYF,TGTGCCACCCATCCGGGACTAGCGCACACAGATACGCAGTATTTT
-,TRBJ1-1,-,TRBV5-1,CASKLQGGNTEAFF,TGCGCCAGCAAACTACAGGGCGGGAACACTGAAGCTTTCTTT
TRBD2,TRBJ2-3,-,TRBV12-3/TRBV12-4,CARRGLAGRVMGTDTQYF,TGTGCCCGCAGAGGGCTAGCGGGGAGGGTAATGGGCACAGATACGCAGTATTTT
TRBD1,TRBJ2-7,many,TRBV6-5,CASSYGDRDGYEQYF,TGTGCCAGCAGTTACGGGGACAGGGACGGTTACGAGCAGTACTTC
-,TRBJ2-3,-,TRBV12-3/TRBV12-4,CASSFQGLNTDTQYF,TGTGCCAGCAGTTTTCAGGGATTAAACACAGATACGCAGTATTTT
TRBD2,TRBJ2-1,few,TRBV15,CATSSRLGLAGNNEQFF,TGTGCCACCAGCAGTCGTCTGGGACTAGCGGGAAACAATGAGCAGTTCTTC
-,TRBJ2-5,few,TRBV6-1,CASSPSGLKETQYF,TGTGCCAGCAGTCCCTCCGGATTAAAAGAGACCCAGTACTTC
TRBD2,TRBJ2-3,-,TRBV5-1,CASNLADHTDTQYF,TGCGCCAGCAATCTAGCGGACCACACAGATACGCAGTATTTT
TRBD2,TRBJ2-1,few,TRBV20-1,CSARETGGSYNEQFF,TGCAGTGCTAGAGAGACGGGAGGTTCCTACAATGAGCAGTTCTTC
-,TRBJ1-1,-,TRBV3-1,CASSQPRGPANTEAFF,TGTGCCAGCAGCCAACCTAGAGGCCCAGCAAACACTGAAGCTTTCTTT
TRBD1,TRBJ2-1,-,TRBV10-3,CAISEQAGTVNNEQFF,TGTGCCATCAGTGAACAAGCCGGGACAGTAAACAATGAGCAGTTCTTC